Sequencing of this TCR beta chain was carried out in a study of cytomegalovirus exposure and HLA in healthy donors. Study-level findings and limits: TRBV6-2, TRBV6-3 and other indistinguishable V segments were excluded. Among TCR beta chains of equal frequency, HLA-associated ones were more clonally expanded in a later analysis. For most TCR sequences rarity was the rule, although some public TCRs occurred in many donors.

Germline CDR1 is MGHRA and CDR2 is YSYEKL. With V trimmed by 4 bases and J by 4 bases, 7 bases remained unmatched. The CDR3 spans 15 residues. About this clone itself: Its antigen is currently unknown.

Vbeta (60) and Jbeta (13) primers were used in the PCR. In the original analysis: In a later analysis, some 80 million unique TCR beta chains included roughly 11 million shared by two or more donors. Generated by immunoSEQ multiplex PCR, the TCRdb table keeps only in-frame clones and is missing some. The V and J calls and clone size were taken over from that table, and D and trimming were inferred from the DNA. Found here are hundreds of thousands of clones, about 74% of them singletons; the top ten hold 15% to 17%. What was sequenced was PBMCs. This receptor was taken from a man in his forties or fifties in good health and CMV-seronegative. This rearrangement joins TRBV4-1 to TRBJ1-3; TRBD1 agrees at 7 bases. CDR3 in amino acids: CASSRWDSFGNTIYF. As DNA, the CDR3 is TGCGCCAGCAGCCGCTGGGACAGTTTCGGAAACACCATATATTTT.